This T cell receptor beta chain was documented in a study of blood T cell repertoires in COVID-19. Study overall: Material from acute and convalescent COVID-19 was sourced from the United States, Italy and Spain. Sources were T cells, B-cell-depleted T cells, or PBMCs; the material itself was cDNA or gDNA.

The protocol was immunoSEQ multiplex PCR, while the TCRdb copy is restricted to in-frame clones and leaves out a portion. Of around 110,000 clones listed, 90% are singletons. Germline CDR1 is MNHEY and CDR2 is SVGEGT. This CDR3 spans 14 amino acids. With 5 bases removed from V and 1 base from J, the gap between germline ends came to 11 bases. The sample was peripheral blood. The source is a human donor with active COVID-19. The donor label of this sample is uncertain. The rearrangement uses TRBV6-2 or TRBV6-3 and TRBJ1-2, with D possibly matching TRBD1 (6 bases). The CDR3 loop reads CASSTQGNNYGYTF. The CDR3 bases are TGTGCCAGCAGTACACAGGGAAATAACTATGGCTACACCTTC.